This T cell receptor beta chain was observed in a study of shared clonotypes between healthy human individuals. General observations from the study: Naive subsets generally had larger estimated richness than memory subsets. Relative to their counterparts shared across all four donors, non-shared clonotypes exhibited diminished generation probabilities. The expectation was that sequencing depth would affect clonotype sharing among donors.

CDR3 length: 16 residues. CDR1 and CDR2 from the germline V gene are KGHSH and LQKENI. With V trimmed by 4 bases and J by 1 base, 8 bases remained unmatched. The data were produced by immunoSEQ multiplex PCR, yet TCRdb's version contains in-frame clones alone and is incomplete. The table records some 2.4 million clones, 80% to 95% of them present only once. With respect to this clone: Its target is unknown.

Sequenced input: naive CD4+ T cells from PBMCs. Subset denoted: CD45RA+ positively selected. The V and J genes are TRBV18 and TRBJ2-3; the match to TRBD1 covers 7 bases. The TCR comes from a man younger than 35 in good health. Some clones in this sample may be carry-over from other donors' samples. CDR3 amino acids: CASSRFGQVGTDTQYF. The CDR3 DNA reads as TGTGCCAGCTCACGCTTCGGACAGGTGGGCACAGATACGCAGTATTTT.